Listed here are 30 T cell receptor beta chains from one sample, sequenced in a study of blood T cell repertoires in COVID-19. TCRdb's table, derived via immunoSEQ multiplex PCR, lists solely in-frame clones and lacks some. The table lists roughly 110,000 clones, 80% to 85% of them singletons. Sequenced: peripheral blood. Receptors originate from a human donor in a cohort sampled during active COVID-19.

This clone was seen more than once but under ten times. The V gene is TRBV6-2 or TRBV6-3, the J gene TRBJ2-7; D is unresolved. Germline V gene data show CDR1 as MNHEY and CDR2 as SVGEGT. The CDR3 spans 13 residues. Between the trimmed V and J ends, which lost 2 bases and 1 base, there was a span of 6 bases. The CDR3 is CASSYDRSYEQYV. The DNA for the CDR3 is TGTGCCAGCAGTTACGATAGATCCTACGAGCAGTACGTC.

The chain is built from TRBV6-1 and TRBJ1-2; 9 bases line up with TRBD1. The CDR3 has 13 amino acids. Germline V gives CDR1 MNHNS, CDR2 SASEGT. V shed 3 bases and J 7 bases; nucleotides not matched to a gene: 3. CDR3 bases: TGTGCCAGCAGTGAGCGACAGGGGGGTGGCTACACCTTC. Its translation is CASSERQGGGYTF.

The chain has TRBV24-1 and TRBJ2-2; no reliable D call. Germline lookup yields CDR1 KGHDR and CDR2 SFDVKD. Trimming left V 2 bases short and J 3 bases short, with 6 bases between. The CDR3 sequence is 14 residues long. The chain's CDR3 is CATSDSLYTGELFF. CDR3 sequence (DNA): TGTGCCACCAGTGATTCCCTTTACACCGGGGAGCTGTTTTTT.

V is TRBV7-8 and J is TRBJ2-3, with 7 bases fitting TRBD1. CDR1 and CDR2 (germline): SGHVS, FQNEAQ. The CDR3 is 15 residues long. V lost 3 bases to trimming and J lost 2 bases; unmatched junction nucleotides: 5. The chain's CDR3 is CASSFRGQPTDTQYF. The CDR3 bases are TGTGCCAGCAGCTTCCGGGGACAGCCCACAGATACGCAGTATTTT.

The sample holds a few counts of this clone. The CDR3 coding sequence is TGTGCCAGCAGTCAAAGGGACAGCCTAATGGAAAAACTGTTTTTT. Its protein is CASSQRDSLMEKLFF. The gene calls are TRBV27 and TRBJ1-4; 7 nucleotides agree with TRBD1. V was pared by 5 bases and J by 8 bases, with 11 bases of the junction left unmatched. There are 15 residues in the CDR3. Germline CDR1 reads MNHEY; CDR2 reads SMNVEV (reference sequence).

This clone was found once. The chain links TRBV4-2 to TRBJ2-7, with D unclear. Germline values: CDR1 LGHNA, CDR2 YNFKEQ. The CDR3 runs 16 residues. Between the trimmed V and J ends, which lost 1 base and 0 bases, there was a span of 13 bases. CDR3 loop: CASSQAASASSYEQYF. The CDR3 DNA reads as TGTGCCAGCAGCCAAGCAGCCAGCGCGAGCTCCTACGAGCAGTACTTC.

The J gene is TRBJ1-1, the V gene TRBV7-2; D gene ambiguous. This CDR3 is built from 13 residues. The V end lost 2 bases, the J end lost 4 bases, and 8 bases lay between the germline ends. Germline V gives CDR1 SGHTA, CDR2 FQGNSA. The CDR3 reads CASSLTEGTEAFF. CDR3 bases: TGTGCCAGCAGCTTAACAGAGGGCACTGAAGCTTTCTTT. The whole variable domain, remainder taken from reference TRBV7-2 and TRBJ1-1, is GAGVSQSPSNKVTEKGKDVELRCDPISGHTALYWYRQSLGQGLEFLIYFQGNSAPDKSGLPSDRFSAERTGGSVSTLTIQRTQQEDSAVYLCASSLTEGTEAFFGQGTRLTVV.

The V gene is TRBV12-3 or TRBV12-4, the J gene TRBJ1-1, with 7 bases matching TRBD1. The CDR3 covers 13 residues. V trimming: 6 bases; J trimming: 4 bases; junction bases outside the gene matches: 5. The CDR3 coding sequence is TGTGCCAGCAGGACACCAGGGGGCACTGAAGCTTTCTTT. Its translation is CASRTPGGTEAFF.

This rearrangement joins TRBV5-4 to TRBJ2-7, with 7 bases fitting TRBD2. CDR1 and CDR2 (germline): SGHNT, YYREEE (reference sequence). The V and J ends lost 4 bases and 0 bases, in that order; junction bases with no gene match: 7. The CDR3 sequence is 15 residues long. The chain's CDR3 is CASSPGRASSYEQYF. DNA of the CDR3: TGTGCCAGCAGCCCTGGGAGGGCTAGCTCCTACGAGCAGTACTTC.

V usage is TRBV15 and J usage is TRBJ1-2; 7 positions match TRBD1. The length of the CDR3 is 13 residues. V dropped 4 bases and J dropped 3; count of bases not matched to a gene: 2. Germline CDR1 LNHNV, CDR2 YYDKDF (reference sequence). CDR3 in amino acids: CATSTGQDYGYTF. The CDR3 DNA reads TGTGCCACCAGCACCGGACAGGACTATGGCTACACCTTC.

This chain connects TRBV28 to TRBJ1-5, with 8 bases fitting TRBD1. J gave up 1 base and V 5 bases, and 4 bases lay outside the gene matches. Germline assignment: CDR1 MDHEN and CDR2 SYDVKM. There are 15 residues in the CDR3. CDR3 amino acids: CASSRGQGSNQPQHF. The CDR3 nucleotides read TGTGCCAGCAGTCGAGGACAGGGAAGCAATCAGCCCCAGCATTTT. Together with reference TRBV28 and TRBJ1-5, the CDR3 gives the full variable domain: DVKVTQSSRYLVKRTGEKVFLECVQDMDHENMFWYRQDPGLGLRLIYFSYDVKMKEKGDIPEGYSVSREKKERFSLILESASTNQTSMYLCASSRGQGSNQPQHFGDGTRLSIL.

The chain combines TRBV7-3 with TRBJ2-6; 7 bases align to TRBD1. The CDR3 runs to 17 residues. The J segment lost 2 bases and the V segment lost 0 bases, leaving 4 bases of the junction unmatched. In germline, CDR1 is SGHTA, CDR2 FQGTGA. The CDR3 DNA is TGTGCCAGCAGCTTAACGGGGACAGCCACTGGGGCCAACGTCCTGACTTTC. It encodes CASSLTGTATGANVLTF.

This clone was seen a few times. V is TRBV6-5 and J is TRBJ1-5, with 7 positions matching TRBD1. Germline V lookup: CDR1 MNHEY, CDR2 SVGAGI. This CDR3 spans 14 amino acids. After removal of 6 bases from V and 2 bases from J, the junction contained 4 bases not matched to a gene. The CDR3 coding sequence is TGTGCCAGCAGAACAGGGGCTGGCAATCAGCCCCAGCATTTT. Amino acid sequence: CASRTGAGNQPQHF.

V usage is TRBV24-1 and J usage is TRBJ2-3; the D is unclear. The V end was cut by 4 bases, the J end by 3 bases, with 4 bases between. The CDR3 loop spans 12 amino acids. Germline V CDR1 and CDR2: KGHDR, SFDVKD. CDR3 amino acids: CATSERTDTQYF. The CDR3, as DNA: TGTGCCACCAGTGAGAGGACAGATACGCAGTATTTT.

The V and J genes are TRBV5-4 and TRBJ1-2, with D possibly matching TRBD1 (6 bases). The CDR3 loop spans 14 amino acids. Per the germline V gene, CDR1 is SGHNT and CDR2 is YYREEE (reference sequence). Trimming removed 4 bases from V and 4 bases from J, with 14 bases in between. The CDR3 DNA follows: TGTGCCAGCAGCGACGCCGGACAGATCTATGGCTACACCTTC. This codes for CASSDAGQIYGYTF.

The rearrangement uses TRBV27 and TRBJ1-6; D is uncertain. Germline CDR1 reads MNHEY; CDR2 reads SMNVEV (reference sequence). The CDR3 extends over 12 amino acids. Between the trimmed V and J ends, which lost 3 bases and 6 bases, there was a span of 3 bases. The CDR3 coding sequence is TGTGCCAGCAGTTTGAGTAATTCACCCCTCCACTTT. Amino acids: CASSLSNSPLHF.

This chain connects TRBV5-1 to TRBJ2-7; TRBD2 is a possible D gene (6 bases). V was trimmed by 4 bases and J by 2 bases, leaving 16 bases between them. This CDR3 has 15 residues. Germline V lookup: CDR1 SGHRS, CDR2 YFSETQ. CDR3 coding DNA: TGCGCCAGCAGCCCCGGAGGGTCGGGACCCTACGAGCAGTACTTC. Its translation is CASSPGGSGPYEQYF. The full variable domain, completed using reference TRBV5-1 and TRBJ2-7, is KAGVTQTPRYLIKTRGQQVTLSCSPISGHRSVSWYQQTPGQGLQFLFEYFSETQRNKGNFPGRFSGRQFSNSRSEMNVSTLELGDSALYLCASSPGGSGPYEQYFGPGTRLTVT.

V and J are TRBV7-7 and TRBJ2-7, with D possibly being TRBD2 (6 bases). The V gene's germline CDR1 is SSHAT and CDR2 FNYEAQ (reference sequence). V gave up 5 bases and J gave up 3 bases, with 23 bases separating them. The CDR3 length is 17 residues. This CDR3 is CASSHRRDFHALYEQYV. CDR3 sequence (DNA): TGTGCCAGCAGCCACCGGAGGGACTTCCATGCTCTCTACGAGCAGTACGTC.

This clone came up a few times. The chain couples TRBV27 to TRBJ2-2, with D possibly TRBD2 on 6 matching bases. V was trimmed by 6 bases and J by 7 bases, leaving 15 bases between them. Germline CDR1 MNHEY, CDR2 SMNVEV (reference sequence). This CDR3 has 14 amino acids. This CDR3 is CASRIGSSVGELFF. CDR3 sequence (DNA): TGTGCCAGCAGAATCGGGAGTTCTGTCGGGGAGCTGTTTTTT.

V usage is TRBV12-3 or TRBV12-4 and J usage is TRBJ2-1; a possible D gene is TRBD2 (5 bases). CDR3 length equals 12 residues. V was shortened by 6 bases and J by 5 bases, with 8 bases between the two germline ends. The CDR3 here is CASSSGNNEQFF. CDR3 DNA sequence: TGTGCCAGCAGCTCCGGGAACAATGAGCAGTTCTTC.

The J gene is TRBJ2-7, the V gene TRBV6-7; 7 bases are shared with TRBD2. TRBV6-7 is an ORF for which the function is uncertain. The CDR3 contains 15 residues. Trimming removed 4 bases from V and 6 bases from J; junction bases left unmatched: 12. The CDR3 region is CASSSLWGRASEQYF. For the CDR3, the DNA is TGTGCCAGCAGTTCCCTCTGGGGGAGGGCCTCCGAGCAGTACTTC.

The chain carries TRBV11-2 and TRBJ2-7; D is undetermined. The V end lost 5 bases, the J end lost 3 bases, and 11 bases lay between the germline ends. This CDR3 contains 13 residues. Germline V gene data show CDR1 as SGHAT and CDR2 as FQNNGV. In DNA, the CDR3 is TGTGCCAGCAGCGCAGAGCGCCGCTACGAGCAGTACTTC. It encodes CASSAERRYEQYF.

The chain links TRBV6-5 to TRBJ1-5; perhaps TRBD1 as D (6 bases). V was pared by 6 bases and J by 3 bases, with 15 bases between. CDR3 length: 15 residues. Per the germline V gene, CDR1 is MNHEY and CDR2 is SVGAGI. The CDR3 sequence is CASSPRMGANQPQHF. CDR3 sequence (DNA): TGTGCCAGCAGCCCCAGGATGGGGGCCAATCAGCCCCAGCATTTT.

CDR3 sequence (DNA): TGCGCCAGCAGCCAAGATCCGGGGGTCTCCTATGGCTACACCTTC. Amino acid sequence: CASSQDPGVSYGYTF. The chain joins TRBV4-3 to TRBJ1-2, with a possible D match to TRBD1 (5 bases). Trimming stripped 0 bases from V and 4 bases from J, with 12 bases between. CDR1 is LGHNA, CDR2 YSLEER, per germline. This CDR3 is built from 15 residues.

This sequence joins TRBV4-3 and TRBJ2-1; 8 bases map to TRBD2. Germline values: CDR1 LGHNA, CDR2 YSLEER. J was trimmed by 6 bases and V by 1 base; bases with no gene match: 11. The CDR3 has 17 amino acids. DNA of the CDR3: TGCGCCAGCAGCCAAGCGACCGGGACTAGTGGGTCCAATGAGCAGTTCTTC. It translates to CASSQATGTSGSNEQFF.

This chain joins TRBV5-1 and TRBJ2-3; possible D gene TRBD1, 7 bases. V gave up 4 bases and J gave up 4 bases, with 19 bases separating them. Germline V CDR1 and CDR2: SGHRS, YFSETQ. The CDR3 totals 16 residues. DNA for the CDR3: TGCGCCAGCAGCCCCCTCCCGGACAGGAGGGCAGATACGCAGTATTTT. It specifies CASSPLPDRRADTQYF.

This chain joins TRBV21-1 and TRBJ2-1; the D call in the table, TRBD2, was not verified against the DNA. TRBV21-1 is termed a pseudogene. The length of the CDR3 is 18 residues. CDR3 region: CASYRLAGGPGSYNEQFF. In DNA form, the CDR3 reads TGTGCCAGCTACCGACTAGCGGGAGGGCCTGGCTCCTACAATGAGCAGTTCTTC.

The V and J genes are TRBV19 and TRBJ1-5; D gene unclear. V lost 5 bases, J lost 11 bases, and 16 bases lay in between. This CDR3 spans 13 amino acids. Germline CDR1 and CDR2: LNHDA and SQIVND (reference sequence). CDR3 sequence reads: CASSPQVTPSQHF. CDR3 nucleotide sequence: TGTGCCAGTAGTCCCCAGGTCACCCCGTCCCAGCATTTT.

The V and J genes are TRBV24-1 and TRBJ2-1; D may be TRBD2 (5 bases). V gave up 4 bases and J gave up 4 bases, with 13 bases separating them. This CDR3 region has 15 residues. CDR1 and CDR2 from the germline V gene are KGHDR and SFDVKD. The CDR3 sequence: CATSDNRDRYNEQFF. The DNA for the CDR3 is TGTGCCACCAGTGACAACCGGGATAGATACAATGAGCAGTTCTTC.

This chain links TRBV2 with TRBJ1-2, with D maybe TRBD1 (6 bases). The CDR3 contains 12 residues. Germline V gene sequence: CDR1 SNHLY, CDR2 FYNNEI. Trimming stripped 7 bases from V and 7 bases from J, with 13 bases between. CDR3 in amino acids: CASNPGVGGYTF. The CDR3, as DNA: TGTGCCAGCAACCCAGGGGTGGGTGGCTACACCTTC.